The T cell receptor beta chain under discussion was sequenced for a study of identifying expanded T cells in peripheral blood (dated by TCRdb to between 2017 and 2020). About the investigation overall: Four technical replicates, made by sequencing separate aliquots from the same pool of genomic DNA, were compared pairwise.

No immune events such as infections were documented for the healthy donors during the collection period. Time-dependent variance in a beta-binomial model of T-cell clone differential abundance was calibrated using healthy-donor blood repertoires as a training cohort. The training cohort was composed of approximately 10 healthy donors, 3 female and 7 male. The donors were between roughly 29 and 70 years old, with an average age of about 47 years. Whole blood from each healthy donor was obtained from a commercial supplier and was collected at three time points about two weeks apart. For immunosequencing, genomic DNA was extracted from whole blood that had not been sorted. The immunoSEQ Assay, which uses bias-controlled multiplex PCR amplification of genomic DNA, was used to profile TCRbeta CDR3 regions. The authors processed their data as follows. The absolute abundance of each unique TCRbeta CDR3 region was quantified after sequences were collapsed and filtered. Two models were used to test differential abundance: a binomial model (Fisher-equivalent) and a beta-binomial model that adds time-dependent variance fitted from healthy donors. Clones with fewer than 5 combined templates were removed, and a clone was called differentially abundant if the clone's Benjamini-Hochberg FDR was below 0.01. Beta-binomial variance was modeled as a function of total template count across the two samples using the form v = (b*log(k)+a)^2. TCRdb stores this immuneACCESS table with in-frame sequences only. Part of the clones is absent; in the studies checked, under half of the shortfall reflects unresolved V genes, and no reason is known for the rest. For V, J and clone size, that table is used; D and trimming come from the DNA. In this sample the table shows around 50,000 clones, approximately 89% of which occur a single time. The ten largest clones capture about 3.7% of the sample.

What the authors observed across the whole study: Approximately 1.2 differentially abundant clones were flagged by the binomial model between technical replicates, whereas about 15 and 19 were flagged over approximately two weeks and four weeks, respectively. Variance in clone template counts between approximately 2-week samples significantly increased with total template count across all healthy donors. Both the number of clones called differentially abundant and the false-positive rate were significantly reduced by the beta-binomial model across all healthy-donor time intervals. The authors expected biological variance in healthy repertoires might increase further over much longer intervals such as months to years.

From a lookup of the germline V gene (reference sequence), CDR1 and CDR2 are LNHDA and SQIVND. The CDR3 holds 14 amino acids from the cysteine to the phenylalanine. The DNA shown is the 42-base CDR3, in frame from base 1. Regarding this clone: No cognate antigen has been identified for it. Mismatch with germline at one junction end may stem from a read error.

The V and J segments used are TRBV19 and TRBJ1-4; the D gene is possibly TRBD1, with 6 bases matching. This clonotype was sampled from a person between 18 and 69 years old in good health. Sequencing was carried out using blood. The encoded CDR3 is CASTGNQGYEKLFF. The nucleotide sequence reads TGTGCCAGTACTGGCAACCAGGGGTATGAAAAGCTGTTTTTT.